This TCR beta chain was identified in a study of blood T cells in healthy people across ages. Findings and limits, study-wide: Estimated diversity that came from one million T cells was considered an underestimate. Older age went with lower TCR beta diversity per million T cells, in a roughly linear way.

A word on this clonotype: Its antigen remains unknown.

Per germline, CDR1 MNHEY and CDR2 SVGAGI. The ends were cut back, 6 bases at V and 2 bases at J, with 19 bases in the middle. The CDR3 extends over 16 amino acids. The donors, aged about 6 to 100, were healthy Caucasians from Russia. Using a J-beta primer mix together with a sample-barcoded 5' primer, a second PCR was run for roughly 6 to 12 cycles. TCRdb passed the 5' RACE reads through MiXCR, listing each CDR3 protein once. Among hundreds of thousands of distinct CDR3 sequences listed, about 61% were seen once. Sequencing was performed on blood. The gene calls are TRBV6-5 and TRBJ1-1, with TRBD1 as a possible D gene (5 bases). This clonotype originated in a man aged 40-55 years in good health. Here the CDR3 reads CASRSGEGIGNTEAFF. The CDR3 nucleotides are TGTGCCAGCAGAAGCGGGGAGGGGATCGGTAACACTGAAGCTTTCTTT.